The TCR beta chain under discussion was sequenced for a study of blood T cell repertoires in COVID-19. On the study more broadly: Material from acute and convalescent COVID-19 was sourced from the United States, Italy and Spain. T cells, B-cell-depleted T cells, or PBMCs supplied cDNA or gDNA.

Methods used by the authors: For nucleated cells, counts were estimated from reference gene primer amplification. Sequencing was performed with immunoSEQ multiplex PCR; in TCRdb, only in-frame clones are kept and a portion is missing. V, J and clone size derive from that table, while D and trimming were established from the DNA sequence. The sample has under 170,000 clones; 84% are singletons. Looked up from germline, CDR1 is SNHLY and CDR2 is FYNNEI. This CDR3 has 15 amino acids. Losses at the gene ends were 6 bases for V and 3 bases for J; bases not matched to a gene: 7. The rearrangement joins TRBV2 to TRBJ2-3, with 9 bases matching TRBD1. The source material was peripheral blood. This receptor was identified in a man aged 65 to 79 with acute or convalescent COVID-19. The CDR3 DNA reads TGTGCCAGCAGACAACAGGGGGCTGGGACAGATACGCAGTATTTT. Translated, it gives CASRQQGAGTDTQYF.